The present T cell receptor beta chain was sequenced within a study of cytomegalovirus exposure and HLA in healthy donors. The germline gives CDR1 SNHLY, CDR2 FYNNEI. CDR3 length: 15 amino acids. Trimming removed 7 bases at V and 8 bases at J, with 23 bases between. The PCR made use of 60 Vbeta and 13 Jbeta primers. Data came from immunoSEQ multiplex PCR; TCRdb stores just in-frame clones and leaves some out. The sample consists of about 130,000 clones, under 90% of them appearing once. This clone turned up a few times. The TCR was taken from a woman aged 40 to 49 in good health and CMV-seronegative. The V and J genes are TRBV2 and TRBJ2-5; D is possibly TRBD1 (6 bases). What was sequenced was PBMCs. The DNA for the CDR3 is TGTGCCAGCAATCTAAACCGGGACATTGAAGCCACCCAGTACTTC. Its protein product is CASNLNRDIEATQYF.